These 10 T cell receptor beta chains were sequenced from one sample in a study of shared clonotypes between healthy human individuals. Sequencing used immunoSEQ multiplex PCR; TCRdb keeps in-frame clones, though not all of them. This table holds over 400,000 clones, roughly 80% found once. The source material was PBMCs. The receptors here all came from a middle-aged woman in good health. Some clones in this sample may be carry-over from other donors' samples.

This clone occurred many times. This rearrangement joins TRBV27 to TRBJ2-7; possibly TRBD2 for D (5 bases). Germline V gene lookup returns CDR1 MNHEY and CDR2 SMNVEV (reference sequence). This CDR3 region has 12 residues. V lost 7 bases to trimming and J lost 4 bases, with 11 bases between them. The CDR3 DNA follows: TGTGCCAGCATCGTGGGAGTTTACGAGCAGTACTTC. This gives the protein CASIVGVYEQYF.

The V gene is TRBV14, the J gene TRBJ2-1; TRBD2 matches at 12 bases. The ends lost 3 bases at V and 6 bases at J; junction bases unmatched: 15. Germline V CDR1 and CDR2: SGHDN, FVKESK. The CDR3 sequence is 19 residues long. CDR3 sequence reads: CASSQPGTSGYILGNEQFF. CDR3 nucleotides: TGTGCCAGCAGCCAGCCCGGGACTAGCGGGTACATACTGGGCAATGAGCAGTTCTTC.

The chain uses TRBV6-5 and TRBJ2-7; 7 positions agree with TRBD1. The CDR3 is 15 residues long. J lost 2 bases, V lost 6 bases, and 10 bases had no gene match. The germline CDR1 and CDR2 sequences are MNHEY and SVGAGI. CDR3 DNA sequence: TGTGCCAGCAGCCCAGAACGACAGGGCACCTACGAGCAGTACTTC. Translating gives CASSPERQGTYEQYF.

As concerns this clone: A far larger clone is one base from this, pointing to a likely read error. Additional DNA sequences in this sample encode the identical CDR3. The rearrangement uses TRBV28 and TRBJ1-5; D might be TRBD1 (5 bases). Germline V CDR1 and CDR2: MDHEN, SYDVKM. The CDR3 loop spans 15 amino acids. The CDR3: CASSLGGVGDQPQHF. DNA for the CDR3: TGTGCCAGCAGTTTAGGCGGCGTGGGGGATCAGCCCCAACATTTT.

On this clone itself: A read error may explain this, as a much larger clone is one base away. The chain has TRBV28 and TRBJ2-5, with a tentative D call TRBD1 (5 bases). The CDR3 totals 14 residues. Trimming removed 5 bases at V and 4 bases at J, with 14 bases between. Germline CDR1 reads MDHEN; CDR2 reads SYDVKM. Here the CDR3 reads CASSGPTVVETQYF. The CDR3 DNA reads as TGTGCCAGCAGTGGCCCGACAGTGGTAGAGACCCAGTACTTC.

For this clone: A far bigger clonotype differs at one base, so this is likely a read error. The CDR3 reads CAWSVQSGAYNQPQHF. CDR3 bases: TGTGCCTGGAGTGTACAGTCCGGTGCCTACAATCAGCCCCAGCATTTT. The V and J genes are TRBV30 and TRBJ1-5; D uncertain. Per the germline V gene, CDR1 is GTSNPN and CDR2 is SVGIG (reference sequence). V lost 0 bases and J 3 bases, leaving 15 bases between the germline ends. The length of the CDR3 is 16 residues.

This clone has only one observation. A read error may be the cause here, since a much bigger clone is one base away. This chain joins TRBV21-1 and TRBJ2-7; TRBD2 is taken as the D call from the table, unchecked against the DNA. TRBV21-1 is a documented pseudogene. This CDR3 has 16 amino acids. The CDR3 DNA follows: TGTGCCAGCAACGTACTAGCGGGAGTCTCCATATACGAGCAGTACTTC. This sequence encodes CASNVLAGVSIYEQYF.

Concerning this clone: The same CDR3 arises from other DNA sequences in this sample as well. The rearrangement joins TRBV5-1 to TRBJ1-5, with D maybe TRBD1 (6 bases). CDR3 length: 14 amino acids. The V end was cut by 3 bases, the J end by 3 bases, with 10 bases between. The V gene's germline CDR1 is SGHRS and CDR2 YFSETQ. Here the CDR3 reads CASSSGQPNQPQHF. As DNA, the CDR3 is TGCGCCAGCAGCTCCGGACAGCCCAATCAGCCCCAGCATTTT.

This chain uses TRBV4-2 with TRBJ2-1, with a weak D call TRBD1 (6 bases). V lost 0 bases to trimming and J lost 0 bases, with 9 bases between them. Per the germline V gene, CDR1 is LGHNA and CDR2 is YNFKEQ. The CDR3 is 16 amino acids. The DNA for the CDR3 is TGTGCCAGCAGCCAAGATCAGGGGAGCTCCTACAATGAGCAGTTCTTC. The encoded protein is CASSQDQGSSYNEQFF.

The chain carries TRBV10-3 and TRBJ2-1, with 11 positions matching TRBD2. The CDR3 extends over 15 amino acids. The trim removed 5 bases at V and 5 bases at J, leaving 5 bases unmatched. Germline V CDR1 and CDR2: ENHRY, SYGVKD. CDR3 DNA sequence: TGTGCCATCAGTTTTTTACTAGCGGGAGACAATGAGCAGTTCTTC. Translation gives CAISFLLAGDNEQFF.